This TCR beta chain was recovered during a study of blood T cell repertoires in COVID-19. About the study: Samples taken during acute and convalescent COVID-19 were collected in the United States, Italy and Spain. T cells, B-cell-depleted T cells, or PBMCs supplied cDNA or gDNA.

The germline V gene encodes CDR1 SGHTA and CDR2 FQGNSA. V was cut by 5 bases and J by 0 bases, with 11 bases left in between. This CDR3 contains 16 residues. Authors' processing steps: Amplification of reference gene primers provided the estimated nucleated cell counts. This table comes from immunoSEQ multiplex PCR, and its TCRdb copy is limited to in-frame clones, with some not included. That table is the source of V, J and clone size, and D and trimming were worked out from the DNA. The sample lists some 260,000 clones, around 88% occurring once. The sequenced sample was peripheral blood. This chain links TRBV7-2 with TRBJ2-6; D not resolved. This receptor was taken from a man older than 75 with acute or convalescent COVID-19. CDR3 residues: CASSRWSDSGANVLTF. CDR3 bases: TGTGCCAGCAGCCGGTGGAGTGACTCTGGGGCCAACGTCCTGACTTTC.